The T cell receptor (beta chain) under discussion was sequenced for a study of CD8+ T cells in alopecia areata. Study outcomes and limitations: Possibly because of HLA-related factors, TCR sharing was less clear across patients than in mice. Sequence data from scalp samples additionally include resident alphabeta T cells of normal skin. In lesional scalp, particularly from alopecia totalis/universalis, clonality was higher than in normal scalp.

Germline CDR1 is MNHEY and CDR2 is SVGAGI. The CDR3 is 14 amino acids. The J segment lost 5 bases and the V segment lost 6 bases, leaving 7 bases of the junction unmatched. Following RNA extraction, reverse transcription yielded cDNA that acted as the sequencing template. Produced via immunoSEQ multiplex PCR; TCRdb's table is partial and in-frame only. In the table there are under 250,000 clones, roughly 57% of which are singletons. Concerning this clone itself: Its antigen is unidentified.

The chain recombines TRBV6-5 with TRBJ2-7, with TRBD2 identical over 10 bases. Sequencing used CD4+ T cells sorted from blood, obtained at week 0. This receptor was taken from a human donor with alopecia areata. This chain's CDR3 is CASRPAGGPHEQYF. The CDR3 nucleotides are TGTGCCAGCAGACCAGCGGGGGGGCCCCACGAGCAGTACTTC.